The T cell receptor beta chain under discussion was sequenced for a study of cytomegalovirus exposure and HLA in healthy donors. Study-level findings and limits: 87-base-pair reads could not separate some V segments, including TRBV6-2 and TRBV6-3. Sequences of the TCR beta chain were said to predict the HLA-A and HLA-B alleles of most subjects accurately. Cytomegalovirus-associated TCR beta chains were listed, numbering 150 to 200.

There are a few counts of this clone. Antigen specificity is unknown. Germline assignment: CDR1 MNHNS and CDR2 SASEGT. The CDR3 has 14 amino acids. Trimming cost V 1 base and J 6 bases, with 9 bases left between them. Primers included in the PCR were 60 Vbeta and 13 Jbeta primers. In the source study's methods: It was a later analysis that counted tens of millions of unique TCR beta chains, of which some 9.9 million were shared. The method was immunoSEQ multiplex PCR; TCRdb's version includes in-frame clones alone and lacks a portion of them. V and J calls and clone size are copied from that table; D and trimming were computed from the DNA. The repertoire has around 30,000 clones, more than 75% of them found once; the top ten carry around 3%.

The TCR comes from a boy aged 5-17 years in good health and CMV-seronegative. The source material was PBMCs. The genes are TRBV6-1 and TRBJ1-4; unclear D gene. CDR3 in amino acids: CASSEGGMDEKLFF. CDR3 nucleotide sequence: TGTGCCAGCAGTGAAGGAGGGATGGATGAAAAACTGTTTTTT.